This T cell receptor (beta chain) was identified during a study of T cell changes during pregnancy in multiple sclerosis. Repertoires were generated with immunoSEQ multiplex PCR, while TCRdb's copy carries only in-frame clones and drops some. The sample contains about 40,000 clones, more than 90% of which appear only once. This CDR3 is built from 15 residues. Germline trimming cut 4 bases from V and 4 bases from J; bases unmatched to any gene: 5. Per germline, CDR1 ENHRY and CDR2 SYGVKD. This chain links TRBV10-3 with TRBJ2-1; 9 bases fit TRBD1. This specimen consisted of peripheral blood, obtained before pregnancy. The origin of this receptor is a female donor with multiple sclerosis, enrolled in a pregnancy study. The CDR3 is CAISGAGQGYNEQFF. Here the CDR3 DNA reads TGTGCCATCAGTGGGGCAGGACAGGGGTACAATGAGCAGTTCTTC.